Below, 22 T cell receptor beta chains from the same sample are listed, as sequenced in a study of CD8 T cells in ankylosing spondylitis. A single record per CDR3 protein comes from TCRdb applying MiXCR to the 5' RACE reads. The repertoire holds approximately 200,000 distinct CDR3 sequences, roughly 13% seen once, with approximately 15% in the top ten. The sample comprised blood, either unsorted or a sorted T cell fraction (not recorded which). Receptors were obtained from a male donor with ankylosing spondylitis or in good health (not recorded which).

This clonotype was observed a handful of times. This rearrangement joins TRBV7-2 to TRBJ2-7, with TRBD2 matching over 7 bases. V dropped 1 base and J dropped 4; count of bases not matched to a gene: 10. The CDR3 extends over 16 amino acids. Germline V CDR1 and CDR2: SGHTA, FQGNSA. The CDR3 nucleotides read TGTGCCAGCAGCTTAGAATTTAGGGGAGGGTCGTACGAGCAGTACTTC. Translation gives CASSLEFRGGSYEQYF.

This clonotype has only a few counts. The chain links TRBV4-1 to TRBJ2-6, with TRBD1 matching over 7 bases. Germline values: CDR1 MGHRA, CDR2 YSYEKL. The trim removed 3 bases at V and 0 bases at J, leaving 5 bases unmatched. The CDR3 spans 17 residues. The DNA for the CDR3 is TGCGCCAGCAGCCATGACAGGGTTTACTCTGGGGCCAACGTCCTGACTTTC. Translating gives CASSHDRVYSGANVLTF.

The V gene is TRBV7-9, the J gene TRBJ2-1; D tentatively fits TRBD1 or TRBD2 (5 bases each). V was shortened by 0 bases and J by 8 bases, with 11 bases between the two germline ends. From germline, CDR1 is SEHNR and CDR2 FQNEAQ (reference sequence). The CDR3 is made up of 14 amino acids. In DNA, the CDR3 is TGTGCCAGCAGCTTAGCGGGAAGGGGAGATGAGCAGTTCTTC. Translated, it gives CASSLAGRGDEQFF.

In this sample, this clonotype turned up a few times. The chain has TRBV6-4 and TRBJ1-1, with a tentative D call TRBD1 (5 bases). V was cut by 0 bases and J by 1 base, with 15 bases left in between. Germline assignment: CDR1 MRHNA and CDR2 SNTAGT. The CDR3 spans 17 residues. The CDR3 region is CASSDSSRARENTEAFF. The CDR3 bases are TGTGCCAGCAGTGACTCGAGCAGGGCCAGGGAGAACACTGAAGCTTTCTTT.

This clonotype occurred many times. This chain uses TRBV6-5 with TRBJ2-1, with D perhaps being TRBD1 or TRBD2 (5 bases each). The CDR3 runs to 13 residues. Deletions cut 6 bases from V and 9 bases from J, with 15 bases between. In germline, CDR1 is MNHEY, CDR2 SVGAGI. The CDR3 spells CASSSGLRGEQFF. Written as DNA, the CDR3 is TGTGCCAGCAGCTCGGGCCTGAGGGGTGAGCAGTTCTTC.

The gene calls are TRBV30 and TRBJ2-3; the D is unclear. The CDR3 extends over 13 amino acids. Germline CDR1 reads GTSNPN; CDR2 reads SVGIG (reference sequence). V was pared by 1 base and J by 4 bases, with 9 bases between. As DNA, the CDR3 is TGTGCCTGGAGTGACTACTCCCCAGATACGCAGTATTTT. It codes for CAWSDYSPDTQYF.

This rearrangement joins TRBV7-6 to TRBJ2-5; D is unresolved. This CDR3 has 14 residues. V lost 5 bases and J 3 bases, leaving 13 bases between the germline ends. Germline V gene lookup returns CDR1 SGHVS and CDR2 FNYEAQ. The CDR3 DNA reads TGTGCCAGCAGCCCACTAAGCGTAAAAGAGACCCAGTACTTC. Translation gives CASSPLSVKETQYF.

This clonotype occurred a few times. This chain joins TRBV3-1 and TRBJ1-1, with 11 bases lining up with TRBD1. This CDR3 region has 15 residues. Germline V gene data show CDR1 as LGHDT and CDR2 as YNNKEL (reference sequence). Trimming cost V 4 bases and J 10 bases; bases outside gene matches: 11. The CDR3 DNA reads TGTGCCAGCAGCCCGGGACAGGGGGTAGTCGGCAGAGCTTTCTTT. This sequence encodes CASSPGQGVVGRAFF.

This sequence joins TRBV6-2 or TRBV6-3 and TRBJ2-1; D possibly corresponds to TRBD1 (5 bases). The CDR3 totals 16 residues. Germline CDR1 is MNHEY and CDR2 is SVGEGT. Trimming left V 3 bases short and J 2 bases short, with 14 bases between. CDR3 residues: CASSYHQGPPYNEQFF. DNA for the CDR3: TGTGCCAGCAGTTATCATCAGGGTCCCCCCTACAATGAGCAGTTCTTC.

This clonotype was counted a few times. This chain links TRBV5-1 with TRBJ2-7, with 7 bases matching TRBD1. The length of the CDR3 is 15 residues. With V trimmed by 2 bases and J by 6 bases, 11 bases remained unmatched. Germline CDR1 reads SGHRS; CDR2 reads YFSETQ. CDR3 sequence: CASSFSTRTGSEQYF. For the CDR3, the DNA is TGCGCCAGCAGCTTCTCTACTAGGACAGGCAGCGAGCAGTACTTC.

A word on this clonotype: This may stem from a read error, because a much larger clone lies one nucleotide away. The chain has TRBV27 and TRBJ2-7; D is ambiguous. V lost 5 bases and J 4 bases, leaving 6 bases between the germline ends. The germline CDR1 and CDR2 sequences are MNHEY and SMNVEV (reference sequence). CDR3 size: 11 residues. CDR3: CASSIGYEQYF. The DNA of the CDR3 is TGTGCCAGCAGTATAGGGTACGAGCAGTACTTC.

This clonotype was seen at least ten times. The chain couples TRBV4-1 to TRBJ2-1, with TRBD2 identical over 7 bases. The CDR3 has 15 residues. Trimming took 1 base from V and 10 from J; bases not matched to a gene: 10. Germline loops: CDR1 MGHRA, CDR2 YSYEKL. This CDR3 reads CASSQGTSAEEEQFF. CDR3 DNA sequence: TGCGCCAGCAGCCAAGGAACTAGCGCCGAGGAAGAGCAGTTCTTC.

This clonotype was detected only a few times. The rearrangement joins TRBV6-1 to TRBJ1-1; D call uncertain. Germline CDR1 is MNHNS and CDR2 is SASEGT. CDR3 length: 12 residues. Trimming left V 6 bases short and J 4 bases short, with 9 bases between. The CDR3 protein is CASRRAATEAFF. The CDR3 DNA reads TGTGCCAGCAGGCGGGCGGCCACTGAAGCTTTCTTT.

The table lists this clonotype with a few counts. The chain employs TRBV21-1 and TRBJ2-2; TRBD1, the D gene given by the table, was not confirmed from the DNA. TRBV21-1 is given as a pseudogene. The CDR3 extends over 15 amino acids. CDR3: CAPRRQSHLTGELFF. CDR3 DNA: TGTGCCCCAAGGAGACAGAGCCATCTCACCGGGGAGCTGTTTTTT.

V is TRBV6-5 and J is TRBJ1-4; D may be TRBD1 (5 bases). Looked up from germline, CDR1 is MNHEY and CDR2 is SVGAGI. Trimming stripped 3 bases from V and 0 bases from J, with 8 bases between. The CDR3 length is 15 residues. In DNA, the CDR3 is TGTGCCAGCAGTTATGGGGGGTCAACTAATGAAAAACTGTTTTTT. This codes for CASSYGGSTNEKLFF.

A word on this clonotype: One junction end disagrees with the germline gene, perhaps due to a read error. The genes are TRBV29-1 and TRBJ2-3; 7 nucleotides align to TRBD2. Germline V lookup: CDR1 SQVTM, CDR2 ANQGSEA. The CDR3 totals 12 residues. As DNA, the CDR3 is TGCGGCGTGGCTAGCGGAAGAGATACGCAGTATTTT. It translates to CGVASGRDTQYF.

The sample holds a few counts of this clonotype. V and J are TRBV20-1 and TRBJ2-1, with TRBD2 as a possible D gene (6 bases). Trimming removed 5 bases from V and 10 bases from J, with 21 bases in between. Per germline, CDR1 DFQATT and CDR2 SNEGSKA (reference sequence). The CDR3 length is 14 residues. The CDR3 DNA reads TGCAGTGCTCGTCATTGGAGGGAGGAACAGGAGCAGTTCTTC. Residues: CSARHWREEQEQFF.

The chain combines TRBV24-1 with TRBJ2-3, with D hard to call. Germline lookup yields CDR1 KGHDR and CDR2 SFDVKD. The CDR3 sequence is 13 residues long. V was pared by 5 bases and J by 2 bases, with 7 bases between. The CDR3 protein is CATSGQHTDTQYF. DNA of the CDR3: TGTGCCACCAGTGGGCAGCACACAGATACGCAGTATTTT.

This clonotype turned up a few times. V and J are TRBV6-2 or TRBV6-3 and TRBJ2-3; the D call may be TRBD1 or TRBD2 (5 bases each). The V and J ends lost 6 bases and 5 bases respectively, with 27 bases between them. The germline V gene encodes CDR1 MNHEY and CDR2 SVGEGT. This CDR3 has 18 amino acids. Written as DNA, the CDR3 is TGTGCCAGCAGCGTGGCAGACCTTGAGGGGCGAATCGAAGATACGCAGTATTTT. This codes for CASSVADLEGRIEDTQYF.

The CDR3 reads CAGQGLADTQYF. The DNA of the CDR3 is TGTGCCGGCCAGGGGTTGGCAGATACGCAGTATTTT. This chain connects TRBV2 to TRBJ2-3; a possible D gene is TRBD1 (6 bases). Germline CDR1 reads SNHLY; CDR2 reads FYNNEI. The CDR3 is made up of 12 amino acids. Trimming removed 11 bases from V and 4 bases from J, with 13 bases in between.

This sequence joins TRBV6-5 and TRBJ2-2; no reliable D call. Germline V gene sequence: CDR1 MNHEY, CDR2 SVGAGI. The CDR3 loop spans 16 amino acids. Trimming cost V 6 bases and J 1 base, with 15 bases left between them. The CDR3 nucleotides are TGTGCCAGCAGGTTAACGGCAGCCAGGAACACCGGGGAGCTGTTTTTT. Protein product: CASRLTAARNTGELFF.

This clonotype was found a few times. The V gene is TRBV20-1, the J gene TRBJ2-1, with 9 nucleotides matching TRBD2. This CDR3 has 15 residues. V lost 5 bases and J lost 3; bases outside the gene matches: 8. Germline V CDR1 and CDR2: DFQATT, SNEGSKA (reference sequence). The CDR3 reads CSASRAGGVYNEQFF. CDR3 in DNA: TGCAGTGCTTCTCGTGCGGGAGGGGTCTACAATGAGCAGTTCTTC.